Following are 27 T cell receptor beta chains from one sample sequenced in a study of OX40 agonist ivuxolimab in advanced cancers. Measured with immunoSEQ multiplex PCR; TCRdb has only the in-frame clones, and not every one. Of about 95,000 clones in the sample, approximately 89% are singletons; the top ten hold 0.3% to 0.4%. The material sequenced was CD4+ or CD8+ T cells sorted from blood, taken in a trial of the OX40 agonist ivuxolimab. The source of these receptors is an adult with an advanced solid tumor such as melanoma, head and neck, liver or kidney cancer.

The rearrangement uses TRBV2 and TRBJ2-7; TRBD2 might be the D (6 bases). The germline CDR1 and CDR2 sequences are SNHLY and FYNNEI. The CDR3 consists of 15 residues. Trimming removed 6 bases at V and 7 bases at J, with 22 bases between. The CDR3 region has the DNA TGTGCCAGCAGCGAATTGGGCTCAATTGGGGGGGAGCAGTACTTC. Translation: CASSELGSIGGEQYF.

This CDR3 is CASSEDRNYGYTF. As DNA, the CDR3 is TGTGCCAGCAGTGAGGACCGGAACTATGGCTACACCTTC. J is TRBJ1-2 and V is TRBV2; D remains ambiguous. CDR1 is SNHLY, CDR2 FYNNEI, per germline. The CDR3 extends over 13 amino acids. Trimming left V 3 bases short and J 2 bases short, with 7 bases between.

J is TRBJ2-1 and V is TRBV7-2; TRBD1 might be the D (6 bases). V was shortened by 6 bases and J by 5 bases, with 14 bases between the two germline ends. Germline V gene lookup returns CDR1 SGHTA and CDR2 FQGNSA. CDR3 length: 14 amino acids. The CDR3 DNA sequence: TGTGCCAGCAGTTCCCGACAGGCTAACAATGAGCAGTTCTTC. Amino acids: CASSSRQANNEQFF.

This clone was counted a single time. The rearrangement links TRBV19 to TRBJ1-2; 9 bases agree with TRBD1. The V segment lost 6 bases and the J segment 4 bases; nucleotides outside the gene matches: 3. Germline CDR1 is LNHDA and CDR2 is SQIVND (reference sequence). This CDR3 contains 13 residues. This CDR3 is CASSGQGFYGYTF. DNA of the CDR3: TGTGCCAGTAGCGGACAGGGGTTCTATGGCTACACCTTC.

The chain combines TRBV5-6 with TRBJ1-1; D is uncertain. Germline V lookup: CDR1 SGHDT, CDR2 YYEEEE. V shed 2 bases and J shed 11 bases, with 10 bases lying between them. The CDR3 has 11 residues. The CDR3 DNA sequence: TGTGCCAGCAGCTTAGGTCCCGGGGCTTTCTTT. Amino acid sequence: CASSLGPGAFF.

The rearrangement joins TRBV10-3 to TRBJ2-7, with 9 bases fitting TRBD1. Losses at the gene ends were 0 bases for V and 0 bases for J; bases not matched to a gene: 0. The CDR3 has 15 residues. The germline V gene encodes CDR1 ENHRY and CDR2 SYGVKD. DNA of the CDR3: TGTGCCATCAGTGAGTCGGGACAGGGCTCCTACGAGCAGTACTTC. Translation gives CAISESGQGSYEQYF.

The chain uses TRBV15 and TRBJ1-2; TRBD1 might be the D (5 bases). Germline CDR1 LNHNV, CDR2 YYDKDF (reference sequence). The CDR3 covers 15 residues. V lost 1 base to trimming and J lost 0 bases, with 9 bases between them. This CDR3 reads CATSRGPGSNYGYTF. The DNA of the CDR3 is TGTGCCACCAGCAGAGGGCCAGGGTCTAACTATGGCTACACCTTC.

This chain joins TRBV28 and TRBJ2-5; 7 nucleotides agree with TRBD1. J lost 2 bases, V lost 0 bases, and 9 bases had no gene match. The CDR3 totals 17 residues. The germline gives CDR1 MDHEN, CDR2 SYDVKM. In nucleotides, the CDR3 is TGTGCCAGCAGTTTATGGGACGGGACAGCCAAACAAGAGACCCAGTACTTC. Translation gives CASSLWDGTAKQETQYF.

V gene TRBV7-9 combines with J gene TRBJ2-7; D might be TRBD2 (5 bases). The V end lost 0 bases, the J end lost 6 bases, and 9 bases lay between the germline ends. This CDR3 is 13 amino acids long. From germline, CDR1 is SEHNR and CDR2 FQNEAQ (reference sequence). The CDR3 DNA reads as TGTGCCAGCAGCTTAGCCAGCGGAGGCGAGCAGTACTTC. Protein: CASSLASGGEQYF.

This clone was seen once. The chain combines TRBV7-9 with TRBJ2-7; 11 bases fit TRBD1. The germline CDR1 and CDR2 sequences are SEHNR and FQNEAQ (reference sequence). The trim removed 5 bases at V and 3 bases at J, leaving 6 bases unmatched. The CDR3 length is 15 residues. This CDR3 reads CASSPLGTGGYEQYF. The CDR3 nucleotides read TGTGCCAGCAGCCCCCTCGGGACAGGGGGCTACGAGCAGTACTTC. Based on the CDR3 plus reference TRBV7-9 and TRBJ2-7, the full variable domain is DTGVSQNPRHKITKRGQNVTFRCDPISEHNRLYWYRQTLGQGPEFLTYFQNEAQLEKSRLLSDRFSAERPKGSFSTLEIQRTEQGDSAMYLCASSPLGTGGYEQYFGPGTRLTVT.

This clone has just one count. V gene TRBV4-1 combines with J gene TRBJ1-1; perhaps TRBD1 as D (6 bases). Germline V gene data show CDR1 as MGHRA and CDR2 as YSYEKL. V was shortened by 4 bases and J by 4 bases, with 25 bases between the two germline ends. This CDR3 comprises 18 residues. The CDR3: CASSPSLVRGPSGTEAFF. CDR3 DNA: TGCGCCAGCAGCCCCTCTCTAGTACGGGGGCCCAGTGGCACTGAAGCTTTCTTT.

This chain uses TRBV19 with TRBJ1-1, with D hard to call. The CDR3 has 13 amino acids. CDR1 is LNHDA and CDR2 is SQIVND in the germline V gene (reference sequence). V dropped 5 bases and J dropped 3 bases, with 10 bases sitting between them. The CDR3 loop reads CASSLDEDTEAFF. CDR3 DNA: TGTGCCAGTAGTTTGGACGAGGACACTGAAGCTTTCTTT. Filled out from reference TRBV19 and TRBJ1-1, the complete variable domain reads DGGITQSPKYLFRKEGQNVTLSCEQNLNHDAMYWYRQDPGQGLRLIYYSQIVNDFQKGDIAEGYSVSREKKESFPLTVTSAQKNPTAFYLCASSLDEDTEAFFGQGTRLTVV.

The rearrangement links TRBV6-1 to TRBJ2-7, with D perhaps matching TRBD1 (6 bases). This CDR3 contains 13 residues. Germline V gene lookup returns CDR1 MNHNS and CDR2 SASEGT. V gave up 0 bases and J gave up 12 bases, with 15 bases separating them. The CDR3 sequence is CASSEAPQGPVYF. The CDR3 DNA reads TGTGCCAGCAGTGAAGCCCCACAGGGTCCGGTGTACTTC.

The chain is built from TRBV5-1 and TRBJ1-2; D not certain. Germline-derived CDR1 and CDR2 are SGHRS and YFSETQ. Trimming pared 0 bases from V and 2 bases from J, leaving 14 bases between. CDR3 length: 16 residues. CDR3 loop: CASSLEIVDRNYGYTF. The CDR3 DNA reads TGCGCCAGCAGCTTGGAAATAGTGGACCGAAACTATGGCTACACCTTC.

J is TRBJ1-2 and V is TRBV6-6; D is unclear. V dropped 5 bases and J dropped 2 bases, with 3 bases sitting between them. CDR1 is MNHNY, CDR2 SVGAGI, per germline (reference sequence). This CDR3 region has 11 residues. The DNA for the CDR3 is TGTGCCAGCAGTCAGAACTATGGCTACACCTTC. It codes for CASSQNYGYTF.

The chain couples TRBV7-3 to TRBJ2-2, with D unclear. The CDR3 has 13 amino acids. The germline V gene has CDR1 SGHTA and CDR2 FQGTGA. V was clipped by 2 bases and J by 2 bases, with 3 bases between them. Here the CDR3 reads CASSLLNTGELFF. Written as DNA, the CDR3 is TGTGCCAGCAGCTTACTCAACACCGGGGAGCTGTTTTTT.

The chain is built from TRBV4-3 and TRBJ1-2; maybe TRBD1 (5 bases). The CDR3 is 14 amino acids. CDR1 LGHNA and CDR2 YSLEER come from the germline V gene. V lost 4 bases and J 2 bases, leaving 11 bases between the germline ends. CDR3 in amino acids: CASSLGTGNYGYTF. The DNA of the CDR3 is TGCGCCAGCAGCCTTGGGACGGGGAACTATGGCTACACCTTC.

The chain combines TRBV18 with TRBJ2-7; TRBD2 aligns across 8 bases. With V trimmed by 3 bases and J by 3 bases, 4 bases remained unmatched. The CDR3 extends over 14 amino acids. In germline, CDR1 is KGHSH, CDR2 LQKENI. The CDR3 region is CASSPGTRNYEQYF. In DNA, the CDR3 is TGTGCCAGCTCACCTGGGACTAGGAACTACGAGCAGTACTTC.

V usage is TRBV30 and J usage is TRBJ1-4, with TRBD1 matching 7 bases. CDR1 is GTSNPN and CDR2 is SVGIG in the germline V gene (reference sequence). The CDR3 extends over 16 amino acids. J gave up 5 bases and V 4 bases, and 13 bases lay outside the gene matches. The CDR3 region is CAWKVRPGQKNEKLFF. The CDR3 nucleotides are TGTGCCTGGAAAGTCCGGCCGGGACAGAAAAATGAAAAACTGTTTTTT.

V usage is TRBV5-5 and J usage is TRBJ1-2; D is unclear. CDR3 length: 14 residues. V was pared by 4 bases and J by 3 bases, with 13 bases between. Germline V gene lookup returns CDR1 SGHKS and CDR2 YYEKEE (reference sequence). The CDR3 coding sequence is TGTGCCAGCAGCCGGTGGCTGGCGGACTATGGCTACACCTTC. Protein sequence: CASSRWLADYGYTF.

Only one count was recorded for this clone. The chain employs TRBV7-3 and TRBJ2-1; D is uncertain. From germline, CDR1 is SGHTA and CDR2 FQGTGA. The CDR3 spans 15 residues. V was shortened by 5 bases and J by 2 bases, with 13 bases between the two germline ends. CDR3 sequence: CASSVSRSTYNEQFF. The CDR3 nucleotides are TGTGCCAGCAGCGTTAGTAGGTCCACCTACAATGAGCAGTTCTTC.

The V gene is TRBV28, the J gene TRBJ1-2; 9 bases match TRBD1. Germline assignment: CDR1 MDHEN and CDR2 SYDVKM. After removal of 4 bases from V and 5 bases from J, the junction contained 8 bases not matched to a gene. The CDR3 has 15 amino acids. CDR3: CASSSGTGNEYGYTF. DNA for the CDR3: TGTGCCAGCAGTTCGGGGACAGGGAATGAGTATGGCTACACCTTC.

The chain has TRBV18 and TRBJ1-2; 7 nucleotides line up with TRBD1. Germline CDR1 is KGHSH and CDR2 is LQKENI. Trimming cost V 3 bases and J 3 bases; bases outside gene matches: 7. CDR3 length: 15 residues. The CDR3: CASSPIGGADYGYTF. The DNA for the CDR3 is TGTGCCAGCTCACCGATAGGGGGCGCAGACTATGGCTACACCTTC. Complete variable domain (other parts from reference TRBV18 and TRBJ1-2): NAGVMQNPRHLVRRRGQEARLRCSPMKGHSHVYWYRQLPEEGLKFMVYLQKENIIDESGMPKERFSAEFPKEGPSILRIQQVVRGDSAAYFCASSPIGGADYGYTFGSGTRLTVV.

The CDR3 DNA follows: TGTGCCAGTAGTCCAGGACTAATTCTTGTCGACGAGCAGTACTTC. Amino acid sequence: CASSPGLILVDEQYF. This chain joins TRBV19 and TRBJ2-7; maybe TRBD2 (6 bases). This CDR3 is 15 amino acids long. From germline, CDR1 is LNHDA and CDR2 SQIVND (reference sequence). Deletions cut 5 bases from V and 5 bases from J, with 19 bases between.

The CDR3 coding sequence is TGTGCCAGCAGCTCCCCTCCCCTAGGGGGCAGGGGGTCGGGCGAGCAGTACTTC. This codes for CASSSPPLGGRGSGEQYF. This chain connects TRBV11-2 to TRBJ2-7; 7 bases are a match to TRBD1. The V gene end was trimmed by 4 bases and the J gene end by 6 bases; junction bases not matched to a gene: 21. CDR3 length: 18 residues. CDR1 and CDR2 (germline): SGHAT, FQNNGV.

CDR3 sequence reads: CASSQDSNTEAFF. In nucleotides, the CDR3 is TGTGCCAGCAGCCAAGACTCAAACACTGAAGCTTTCTTT. The chain recombines TRBV14 with TRBJ1-1; D gene uncertain. Per germline, CDR1 SGHDN and CDR2 FVKESK. This CDR3 comprises 13 residues. V was pared by 0 bases and J by 2 bases, with 4 bases between.

The rearrangement uses TRBV7-2 and TRBJ1-1; D gene unclear. Between the trimmed V and J ends, which lost 0 bases and 0 bases, there was a span of 5 bases. CDR1 and CDR2 (germline): SGHTA, FQGNSA. CDR3 length equals 14 residues. The CDR3 nucleotides read TGTGCCAGCAGCTTAGCGGCCTTGAACACTGAAGCTTTCTTT. This gives the protein CASSLAALNTEAFF.